One and the same sample provided the 8 T cell receptor beta chains below, sequenced in a study of T cell responses to AZD1222 COVID-19 vaccine. Produced via immunoSEQ multiplex PCR; TCRdb's table is partial and in-frame only. This sample has fewer than 55,000 clones, with approximately 80% found just once. This material consisted of peripheral blood, taken on day 0 of MenACWY control vaccination. These receptor sequences come from an adult in good health.

The table lists this clone with a count of one. The J gene is TRBJ1-1, the V gene TRBV6-5; D uncertain. From germline, CDR1 is MNHEY and CDR2 SVGAGI. This CDR3 has 14 residues. V was pared by 7 bases and J by 6 bases, with 18 bases between. CDR3 sequence: CASTPRMREAEAFF. The CDR3 bases are TGTGCCAGCACCCCCAGGATGAGGGAGGCTGAAGCTTTCTTT.

The chain joins TRBV5-1 to TRBJ2-1, with 9 nucleotides matching TRBD2. CDR1 is SGHRS, CDR2 YFSETQ, per germline. This CDR3 region has 16 residues. Losses at the gene ends were 4 bases for V and 0 bases for J; bases not matched to a gene: 5. The CDR3 sequence: CASSIGLASSYNEQFF. In DNA, the CDR3 is TGCGCCAGCAGCATCGGACTAGCGTCCTCCTACAATGAGCAGTTCTTC.

V is TRBV7-9 and J is TRBJ1-2; 8 positions agree with TRBD1. The CDR3 consists of 14 residues. Germline V gives CDR1 SEHNR, CDR2 FQNEAQ (reference sequence). J gave up 3 bases and V 5 bases, and 5 bases lay outside the gene matches. The CDR3 here is CASSSRGLDYGYTF. The CDR3 coding sequence is TGTGCCAGCAGCAGCAGGGGGCTTGACTATGGCTACACCTTC.

This clone appeared once. The chain couples TRBV5-1 to TRBJ2-7, with D perhaps TRBD2 (6 bases). The CDR3 sequence is 14 residues long. The germline gives CDR1 SGHRS, CDR2 YFSETQ. The CDR3 region is CATSSGGEWDEQYF. The CDR3 DNA sequence: TGCGCAACCAGCTCCGGCGGGGAGTGGGACGAGCAGTACTTC.

This clone was counted once. The chain couples TRBV5-6 to TRBJ1-1, with 9 bases identical to TRBD1. CDR1 and CDR2 from the germline V gene are SGHDT and YYEEEE. V gave up 2 bases and J gave up 10 bases; unmatched junction bases: 6. The CDR3 sequence is 13 residues long. In nucleotides, the CDR3 is TGTGCCAGCAGCTTTGGACAGGGGATTCGAGCTTTCTTT. It codes for CASSFGQGIRAFF.

The chain links TRBV6-4 to TRBJ2-1, with no clear D. V lost 2 bases, J lost 5 bases, and 7 bases lay in between. The CDR3 sequence is 13 residues long. The germline CDR1 and CDR2 sequences are MRHNA and SNTAGT. The CDR3 loop is CASSDDSHNEQFF. DNA for the CDR3: TGTGCCAGCAGTGACGACTCGCACAATGAGCAGTTCTTC.

The J gene is TRBJ2-1, the V gene TRBV4-1; possible D gene TRBD1, 6 bases. The CDR3 spans 15 residues. Germline CDR1 reads MGHRA; CDR2 reads YSYEKL. V lost 2 bases, J lost 2 bases, and 10 bases lay in between. The CDR3 reads CASSQWGRAYNEQFF. Written as DNA, the CDR3 is TGCGCCAGCAGCCAATGGGGGCGGGCCTACAATGAGCAGTTCTTC.

This chain joins TRBV6-5 and TRBJ1-5; 7 bases are a match to TRBD1. The CDR3 has 13 amino acids. CDR1 MNHEY and CDR2 SVGAGI come from the germline V gene. The junction had 4 bases not matched to a gene; V was cut back by 8 bases and J by 3 bases. CDR3 nucleotide sequence: TGTGCCAGCCGGGACAGCTTCAATCAGCCCCAGCATTTT. Amino acids: CASRDSFNQPQHF.